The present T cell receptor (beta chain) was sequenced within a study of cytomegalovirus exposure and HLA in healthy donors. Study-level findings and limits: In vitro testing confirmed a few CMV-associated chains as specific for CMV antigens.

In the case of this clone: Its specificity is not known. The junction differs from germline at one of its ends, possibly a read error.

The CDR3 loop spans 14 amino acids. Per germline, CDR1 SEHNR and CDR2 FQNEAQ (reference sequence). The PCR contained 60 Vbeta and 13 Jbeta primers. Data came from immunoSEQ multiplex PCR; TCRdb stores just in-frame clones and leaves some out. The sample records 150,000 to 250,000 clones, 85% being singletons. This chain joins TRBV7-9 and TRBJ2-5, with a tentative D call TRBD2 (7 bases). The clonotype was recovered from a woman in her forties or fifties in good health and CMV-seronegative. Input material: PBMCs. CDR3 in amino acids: CSSSLGGGQETQYF. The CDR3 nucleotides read TGTTCCAGCAGCTTAGGGGGGGGGCAAGAGACCCAGTACTTC.